Sequencing of this T cell receptor beta chain was carried out in a study of somatic mutations in cytotoxic T cells in rheumatoid arthritis. Study-level results: Measured CD8+ T-cell clonality, a value compared between rheumatoid arthritis patients and age-matched healthy controls, did not differ significantly.

This CDR3 has 14 amino acids. The V gene lost 7 bases and the J gene lost 2 bases, with 11 bases spanning the gap. CDR1 is MDHEN and CDR2 is SYDVKM in the germline V gene. This clone came up once. Its antigen is still unknown. Isolation of CD4+ and CD8+ cells used positive magnetic bead selection, with purity checked by flow cytometry. Per the authors' pipeline: Matches to published virus-specific TCRB sequences were rare among patient CD8+ clones larger than 1%. Sequencing used immunoSEQ multiplex PCR; TCRdb keeps in-frame clones, though not all of them. Clone size and the V and J calls come from that table; the DNA yielded D and trimming. The table includes around 15,000 clones, 72% detected once.

This TCR was sampled from an adult with rheumatoid arthritis. V gene TRBV28 combines with J gene TRBJ2-2; no reliable D call. The sequencing sample was made of CD8+ T cells sorted from blood. The CDR3 DNA reads TGTGCCAGCAAACCCGACGGAAACACCGGGGAGCTGTTTTTT. Amino acids: CASKPDGNTGELFF.